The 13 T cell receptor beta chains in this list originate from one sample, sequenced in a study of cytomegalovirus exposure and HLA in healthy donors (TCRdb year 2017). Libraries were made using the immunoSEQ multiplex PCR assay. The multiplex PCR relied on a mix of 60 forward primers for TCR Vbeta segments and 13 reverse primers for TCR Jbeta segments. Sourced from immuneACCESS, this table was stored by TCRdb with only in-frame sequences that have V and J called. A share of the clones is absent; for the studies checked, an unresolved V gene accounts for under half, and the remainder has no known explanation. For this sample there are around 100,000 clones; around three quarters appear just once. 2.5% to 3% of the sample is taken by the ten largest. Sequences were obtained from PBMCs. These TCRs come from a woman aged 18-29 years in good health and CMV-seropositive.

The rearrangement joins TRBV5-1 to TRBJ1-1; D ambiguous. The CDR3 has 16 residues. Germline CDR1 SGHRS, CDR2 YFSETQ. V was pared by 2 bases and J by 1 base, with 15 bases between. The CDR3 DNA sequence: TGCGCCAGCAGCTTTGATCGAAACACCCCGAACACTGAAGCTTTCTTT. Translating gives CASSFDRNTPNTEAFF. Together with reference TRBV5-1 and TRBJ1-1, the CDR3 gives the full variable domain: KAGVTQTPRYLIKTRGQQVTLSCSPISGHRSVSWYQQTPGQGLQFLFEYFSETQRNKGNFPGRFSGRQFSNSRSEMNVSTLELGDSALYLCASSFDRNTPNTEAFFGQGTRLTVV.

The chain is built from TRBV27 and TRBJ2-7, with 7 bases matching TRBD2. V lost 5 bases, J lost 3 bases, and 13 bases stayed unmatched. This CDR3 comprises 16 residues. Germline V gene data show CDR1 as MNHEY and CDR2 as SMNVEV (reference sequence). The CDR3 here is CASSRPPSGKGYEQYF. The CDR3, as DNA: TGTGCCAGCAGTCGACCCCCAAGCGGGAAGGGCTACGAGCAGTACTTC.

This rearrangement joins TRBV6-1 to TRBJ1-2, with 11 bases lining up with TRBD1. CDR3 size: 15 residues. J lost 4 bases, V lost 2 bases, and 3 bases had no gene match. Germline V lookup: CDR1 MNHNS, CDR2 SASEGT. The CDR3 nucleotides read TGTGCCAGCAGTGAACCGGGACAGGGGGTCTATGGCTACACCTTC. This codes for CASSEPGQGVYGYTF.

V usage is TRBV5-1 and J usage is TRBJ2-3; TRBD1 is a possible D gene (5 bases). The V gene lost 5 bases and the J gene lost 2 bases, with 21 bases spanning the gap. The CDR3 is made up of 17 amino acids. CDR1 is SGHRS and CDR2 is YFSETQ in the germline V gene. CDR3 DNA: TGCGCCAGCAGAGGAGCTCCGGACATTCTTAACACAGATACGCAGTATTTT. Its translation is CASRGAPDILNTDTQYF.

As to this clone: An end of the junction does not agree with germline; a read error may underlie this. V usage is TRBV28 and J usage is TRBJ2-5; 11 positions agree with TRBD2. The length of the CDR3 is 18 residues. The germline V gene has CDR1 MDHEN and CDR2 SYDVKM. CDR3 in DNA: TGTGCCATCAGTCAAATCGGGACTAGCGGTCTTGCCCAAGAGACCCAGTACTTC. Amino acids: CAISQIGTSGLAQETQYF.

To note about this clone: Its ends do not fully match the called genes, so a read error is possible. CDR3 loop: CASSYDAGSKNF. The CDR3 coding sequence is TGTGCCAGCAGTTACGATGCGGGAAGTAAGAACTTC. The chain is built from TRBV6-6 and TRBJ2-7; tentative D call: TRBD2 (6 bases). This CDR3 spans 12 amino acids. In germline, CDR1 is MNHNY, CDR2 SVGAGI (reference sequence).

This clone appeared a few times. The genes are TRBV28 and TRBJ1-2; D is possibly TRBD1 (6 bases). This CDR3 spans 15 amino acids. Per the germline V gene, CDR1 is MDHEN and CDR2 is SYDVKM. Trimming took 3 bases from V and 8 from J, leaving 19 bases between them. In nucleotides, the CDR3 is TGTGCCAGCAGTTTTCTCAGGGCAGGGGAAGGGGGCTACACCTTC. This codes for CASSFLRAGEGGYTF.

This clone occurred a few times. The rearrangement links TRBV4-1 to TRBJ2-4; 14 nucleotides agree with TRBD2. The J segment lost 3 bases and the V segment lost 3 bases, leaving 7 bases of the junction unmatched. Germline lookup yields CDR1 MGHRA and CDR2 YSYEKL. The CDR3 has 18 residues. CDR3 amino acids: CASSHKQGTSGSKNIQYF. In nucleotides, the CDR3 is TGCGCCAGCAGCCACAAGCAGGGGACTAGCGGGAGCAAAAACATTCAGTACTTC.

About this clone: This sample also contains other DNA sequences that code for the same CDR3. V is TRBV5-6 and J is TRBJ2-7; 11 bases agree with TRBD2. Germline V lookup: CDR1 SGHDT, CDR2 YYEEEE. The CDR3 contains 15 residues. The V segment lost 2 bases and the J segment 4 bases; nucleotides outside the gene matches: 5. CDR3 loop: CASSFELAGGYEQYF. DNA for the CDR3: TGTGCCAGCAGCTTCGAGCTAGCGGGAGGATACGAGCAGTACTTC.

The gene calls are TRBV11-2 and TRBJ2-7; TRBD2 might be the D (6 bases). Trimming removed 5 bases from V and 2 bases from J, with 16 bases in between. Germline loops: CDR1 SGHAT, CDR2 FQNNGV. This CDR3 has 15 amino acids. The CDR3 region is CASSAVGSGTYEQYF. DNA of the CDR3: TGTGCCAGCAGCGCGGTCGGTAGCGGAACCTACGAGCAGTACTTC.

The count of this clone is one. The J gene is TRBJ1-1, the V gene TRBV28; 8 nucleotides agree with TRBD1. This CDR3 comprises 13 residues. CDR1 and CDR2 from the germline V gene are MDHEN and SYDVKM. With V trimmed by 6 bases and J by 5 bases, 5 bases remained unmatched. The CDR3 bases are TGTGCCAGCAGGCTCACAGGGGGGACTGAAGCTTTCTTT. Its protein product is CASRLTGGTEAFF.

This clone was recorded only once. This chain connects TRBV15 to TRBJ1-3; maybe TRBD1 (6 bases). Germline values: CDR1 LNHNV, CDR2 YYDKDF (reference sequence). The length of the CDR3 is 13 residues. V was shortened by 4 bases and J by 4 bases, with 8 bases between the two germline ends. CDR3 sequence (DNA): TGTGCCACCAGCACAGACAGGGGAAACACCATATATTTT. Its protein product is CATSTDRGNTIYF. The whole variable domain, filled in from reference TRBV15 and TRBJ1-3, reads DAMVIQNPRYQVTQFGKPVTLSCSQTLNHNVMYWYQQKSSQAPKLLFHYYDKDFNNEADTPDNFQSRRPNTSFCFLDIRSPGLGDTAMYLCATSTDRGNTIYFGEGSWLTVV.

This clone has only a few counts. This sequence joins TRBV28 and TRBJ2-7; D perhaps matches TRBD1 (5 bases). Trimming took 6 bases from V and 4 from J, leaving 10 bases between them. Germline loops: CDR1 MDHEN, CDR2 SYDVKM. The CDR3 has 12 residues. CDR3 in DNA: TGTGCCAGCAGATATCAGGGTTACGAGCAGTACTTC. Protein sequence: CASRYQGYEQYF.